This passage covers 32 T cell receptor beta chains from one sample sequenced in a study of T-cell memory formation after mild COVID-19. One entry per CDR3 protein, called by TCRdb with MiXCR from the 5' RACE reads. The data contain hundreds of thousands of distinct CDR3 sequences, approximately 20% of them singletons. Sequenced material: PBMCs or a T cell subset sorted from them (not recorded which). The receptors were sampled from an adult woman who had mild COVID-19 (a few samples of this study predate the infection). Cell type and time point are not known.

This clonotype appeared a few times. The V call is TRBV24-1, the J call TRBJ2-5, with a possible D match to TRBD1 (6 bases). Trimming shortened V by 6 bases and J by 5 bases, and 6 bases separated the two germline ends. The CDR3 covers 11 residues. The germline CDR1 and CDR2 sequences are KGHDR and SFDVKD. The CDR3 coding sequence is TGTGCCACCAGTCAGGGGGAGACCCAGTACTTC. Protein: CATSQGETQYF.

This clonotype was seen a few times. The rearrangement uses TRBV12-3 or TRBV12-4 and TRBJ2-3; D not certain. The CDR3 runs 16 residues. Trimming pared 2 bases from V and 6 bases from J, leaving 18 bases between. The CDR3 DNA reads TGTGCCAGCAGTTTAATGTGGCTAGTTGACACTGATACGCAGTATTTT. It translates to CASSLMWLVDTDTQYF.

This clonotype occurred a few times. V is TRBV29-1 and J is TRBJ2-3, with a possible D match to TRBD1 (6 bases). With 6 bases removed from V and 6 bases from J, the gap between germline ends came to 16 bases. The CDR3 covers 13 residues. The germline V gene encodes CDR1 SQVTM and CDR2 ANQGSEA. The CDR3 DNA reads as TGCAGCGTGTCGGGACATTGGGACGATACGCAGTATTTT. This translates into CSVSGHWDDTQYF.

This clonotype was seen a few times. This sequence joins TRBV5-1 and TRBJ1-3, with D uncertain. The CDR3 totals 16 residues. Germline CDR1 and CDR2: SGHRS and YFSETQ. V dropped 4 bases and J dropped 0 bases, with 14 bases sitting between them. CDR3 nucleotides: TGCGCCAGCAGCGACGGCTTCAGGACCTCTGGAAACACCATATATTTT. Amino acid sequence: CASSDGFRTSGNTIYF.

The V gene is TRBV25-1, the J gene TRBJ2-6; D might be TRBD1 (6 bases). The V and J ends lost 1 base and 2 bases respectively, with 9 bases between them. The V gene's germline CDR1 is MGHDK and CDR2 SYGVNS. The CDR3 length is 16 residues. CDR3 sequence reads: CASSEWGQTGANVLTF. CDR3 DNA: TGTGCCAGCAGTGAATGGGGGCAAACTGGGGCCAACGTCCTGACTTTC.

The rearrangement links TRBV18 to TRBJ2-5; no clear D gene. The germline CDR1 and CDR2 sequences are KGHSH and LQKENI. The ends were cut back, 4 bases at V and 3 bases at J, with 12 bases in the middle. The CDR3 sequence is 14 residues long. In nucleotides, the CDR3 is TGTGCCAGCTCACGCAATTCCGGCGAAGAGACCCAGTACTTC. It is translated as CASSRNSGEETQYF.

This clonotype occurred a few times. The gene calls are TRBV7-9 and TRBJ2-5, with 10 positions matching TRBD1. Trimming took 5 bases from V and 5 from J; bases not matched to a gene: 8. This CDR3 is built from 15 residues. CDR1 SEHNR and CDR2 FQNEAQ come from the germline V gene (reference sequence). The CDR3 DNA sequence: TGTGCCAGCAGCGCGGACAGGGGGAGCAAGGAGACCCAGTACTTC. This sequence encodes CASSADRGSKETQYF.

The chain couples TRBV6-4 to TRBJ1-1; D remains unclear. The CDR3 length is 15 residues. V lost 6 bases to trimming and J lost 0 bases, with 14 bases between them. Germline CDR1 MRHNA, CDR2 SNTAGT. CDR3 amino acids: CASRAKGLMNTEAFF. Written as DNA, the CDR3 is TGTGCCAGCAGGGCCAAGGGCCTAATGAACACTGAAGCTTTCTTT.

The V and J genes are TRBV20-1 and TRBJ2-7; possibly TRBD1 or TRBD2 for D (5 bases each). The CDR3 loop spans 12 amino acids. The V and J ends lost 3 bases and 2 bases respectively, with 8 bases between them. Looked up from germline, CDR1 is DFQATT and CDR2 is SNEGSKA (reference sequence). DNA for the CDR3: TGCAGTGCTAGCGGGGCGGCCTACGAGCAGTACTTC. As protein: CSASGAAYEQYF.

The chain is built from TRBV27 and TRBJ2-7; D perhaps matches TRBD1 (5 bases). The CDR3 spans 14 residues. CDR1 is MNHEY and CDR2 is SMNVEV in the germline V gene (reference sequence). Trimming took off 2 bases at V and 2 bases at J, with 10 bases between the two ends. CDR3 nucleotides: TGTGCCAGCAGTTTAAAGGGGTTTGCCTACGAGCAGTACTTC. Translation gives CASSLKGFAYEQYF.

This clonotype was counted between two and nine times. This chain joins TRBV12-3 or TRBV12-4 and TRBJ2-3; D may be TRBD1 (6 bases). V lost 3 bases, J lost 4 bases, and 17 bases lay in between. The CDR3 has 16 residues. The CDR3 DNA reads as TGTGCCAGCAGTTTTCAGGGGATCCCGGCCGCAGATACGCAGTATTTT. Translated: CASSFQGIPAADTQYF.

This clonotype was picked up one time. The rearrangement joins TRBV20-1 to TRBJ1-2; a weak D match, TRBD1 (6 bases). Germline V gene sequence: CDR1 DFQATT, CDR2 SNEGSKA (reference sequence). The CDR3 extends over 15 amino acids. The CDR3 sequence: CRPDTPGAYNYGYTF. CDR3 bases: TGCAGGCCAGATACTCCAGGGGCCTACAACTATGGCTACACCTTC.

The chain links TRBV10-3 to TRBJ2-7; 9 bases fit TRBD1. The ends lost 6 bases at V and 0 bases at J; junction bases unmatched: 3. Germline V gives CDR1 ENHRY, CDR2 SYGVKD. The CDR3 extends over 14 amino acids. The CDR3 nucleotides are TGTGCCATCAGCGTGGACAGGGGCTCCTACGAGCAGTACTTC. Translating it yields CAISVDRGSYEQYF.

This chain uses TRBV5-1 with TRBJ2-7; perhaps TRBD2 as D (6 bases). Trimming took off 4 bases at V and 0 bases at J, with 14 bases between the two ends. The CDR3 has 15 residues. The germline V gene encodes CDR1 SGHRS and CDR2 YFSETQ. The CDR3 DNA reads as TGCGCCAGCAGCGTCGGGACTGTCCCCTCCTACGAGCAGTACTTC. The encoded protein is CASSVGTVPSYEQYF.

The CDR3 DNA reads TGCGCCAGCAGACTCGACAGGGTCTACGAGCAGTACTTC. This gives the protein CASRLDRVYEQYF. The J gene is TRBJ2-7, the V gene TRBV5-1; 7 positions agree with TRBD1. With V trimmed by 5 bases and J by 3 bases, 5 bases remained unmatched. The CDR3 has 13 residues. Germline V gene lookup returns CDR1 SGHRS and CDR2 YFSETQ.

The gene calls are TRBV27 and TRBJ1-2; unclear D gene. Germline CDR1 MNHEY, CDR2 SMNVEV (reference sequence). The CDR3 loop spans 15 amino acids. Trimming removed 2 bases from V and 6 bases from J, with 16 bases in between. This CDR3 reads CASSLASGLTDGYTF. The CDR3 DNA is TGTGCCAGCAGTTTAGCCTCCGGACTAACGGATGGCTACACCTTC.

V and J are TRBV29-1 and TRBJ2-1; D unclear. Germline lookup yields CDR1 SQVTM and CDR2 ANQGSEA. The CDR3 totals 15 residues. Trimming left V 1 base short and J 0 bases short, with 10 bases between. DNA for the CDR3: TGCAGCGTTGAAGCCGGCCCCCGCTCCTACAATGAGCAGTTCTTC. It codes for CSVEAGPRSYNEQFF.

This clonotype was detected a few times. The rearrangement links TRBV29-1 to TRBJ2-5, with D hard to call. The V end was cut by 3 bases, the J end by 5 bases, with 13 bases between. CDR1 and CDR2 (germline): SQVTM, ANQGSEA. The CDR3 sequence is 13 residues long. The CDR3 protein is CSVDVVGGETQYF. CDR3 in DNA: TGCAGCGTTGATGTCGTAGGTGGGGAGACCCAGTACTTC. Variable domain in full (rest from reference TRBV29-1 and TRBJ2-5): SAVISQKPSRDICQRGTSLTIQCQVDSQVTMMFWYRQQPGQSLTLIATANQGSEATYESGFVIDKFPISRPNLTFSTLTVSNMSPEDSSIYLCSVDVVGGETQYFGPGTRLLVL.

This clonotype was seen only a few times. V usage is TRBV12-3 or TRBV12-4 and J usage is TRBJ1-2; D is undetermined. V was shortened by 1 base and J by 8 bases, with 14 bases between the two germline ends. The CDR3 consists of 14 residues. CDR3 sequence: CASSLGLGVAGYTF. Written as DNA, the CDR3 is TGTGCCAGCAGTTTAGGGCTGGGTGTCGCGGGCTACACCTTC.

The CDR3 is CAIREPGANVLTF. The CDR3 DNA reads as TGTGCCATCAGGGAACCCGGGGCCAACGTCCTGACTTTC. The V and J genes are TRBV6-5 and TRBJ2-6, with a weak D call TRBD1 (5 bases). Per the germline V gene, CDR1 is MNHEY and CDR2 is SVGAGI. The CDR3 runs 13 residues. Trimming cost V 10 bases and J 4 bases, with 11 bases left between them.

This clonotype was counted only a few times. The V call is TRBV4-1, the J call TRBJ2-7; maybe TRBD2 (5 bases). CDR3 length: 16 amino acids. Germline V CDR1 and CDR2: MGHRA, YSYEKL. With 3 bases removed from V and 0 bases from J, the gap between germline ends came to 15 bases. This chain's CDR3 is CASSQAALGLSYEQYF. For the CDR3, the DNA is TGCGCCAGCAGCCAGGCCGCACTAGGGCTCTCCTACGAGCAGTACTTC.

Points on this clonotype: Germline is not matched at one junction end, which may reflect a read error. The genes are TRBV2 and TRBJ1-2, with 7 nucleotides matching TRBD1. CDR3 length: 12 residues. Germline lookup yields CDR1 SNHLY and CDR2 FYNNEI. CDR3 coding DNA: TGTGCCAGCAGGGAAGGGGGCTCTGGCTACACCTTC. This translates into CASREGGSGYTF.

This clonotype was detected many times. This sequence joins TRBV20-1 and TRBJ2-1; 7 positions agree with TRBD1. Germline V gene sequence: CDR1 DFQATT, CDR2 SNEGSKA (reference sequence). This CDR3 spans 15 amino acids. With 2 bases clipped from V and 3 bases from J, the junction kept 7 bases outside the gene matches. CDR3 amino acids: CSARRRDSNYNEQFF. The CDR3 nucleotides read TGCAGTGCTAGAAGACGGGACAGTAACTACAATGAGCAGTTCTTC.

The genes are TRBV6-2 or TRBV6-3 and TRBJ2-3; TRBD1 matches 9 bases. The CDR3 sequence is 15 residues long. CDR1 and CDR2 from the germline V gene are MNHEY and SVGEGT. V was pared by 6 bases and J by 2 bases, with 6 bases of the junction left unmatched. In nucleotides, the CDR3 is TGTGCCAGCAGCAAAGGGACAGGGCCCACAGATACGCAGTATTTT. It specifies CASSKGTGPTDTQYF.

There are a few counts of this clonotype. This chain joins TRBV10-3 and TRBJ2-3; 7 bases align to TRBD1. J gave up 1 base and V 6 bases, and 7 bases lay outside the gene matches. CDR1 and CDR2 (germline): ENHRY, SYGVKD. The CDR3 is 15 amino acids. DNA for the CDR3: TGTGCCATCAGGCAGGGGGTCGCTGGCACAGATACGCAGTATTTT. Encoded protein: CAIRQGVAGTDTQYF.

This sequence joins TRBV6-2 or TRBV6-3 and TRBJ2-1, with 8 bases lining up with TRBD2. Germline CDR1 reads MNHEY; CDR2 reads SVGEGT. Trimming removed 5 bases from V and 8 bases from J; junction bases left unmatched: 5. This CDR3 region has 13 residues. CDR3 bases: TGTGCCAGCAGTGAGCGGGAGCTCGATGAGCAGTTCTTC. Its translation is CASSERELDEQFF.

The rearrangement links TRBV29-1 to TRBJ2-7, with a possible D match to TRBD2 (6 bases). CDR3 length equals 13 residues. From germline, CDR1 is SQVTM and CDR2 ANQGSEA. V shed 0 bases and J shed 4 bases, with 10 bases lying between them. CDR3 bases: TGCAGCGTTGAAGAGGGGCGGGGATACGAGCAGTACTTC. Protein: CSVEEGRGYEQYF.

This clonotype was seen a few times. V is TRBV7-3 and J is TRBJ1-1; D gene ambiguous. This CDR3 is built from 13 residues. Germline V gene lookup returns CDR1 SGHTA and CDR2 FQGTGA. Between the trimmed V and J ends, which lost 7 bases and 5 bases, there was a span of 14 bases. The chain's CDR3 is CASTSVVGTEAFF. The CDR3 DNA follows: TGTGCCAGCACCTCGGTCGTTGGGACTGAAGCTTTCTTT.

The J gene is TRBJ1-1, the V gene TRBV2; D uncertain. V was pared by 2 bases and J by 1 base, with 5 bases between. The CDR3 contains 13 residues. The germline CDR1 and CDR2 sequences are SNHLY and FYNNEI. Here the CDR3 reads CASSEWENTEAFF. For the CDR3, the DNA is TGTGCCAGCAGTGAATGGGAGAACACTGAAGCTTTCTTT.

V usage is TRBV29-1 and J usage is TRBJ2-5; possible D gene TRBD1, 5 bases. Germline CDR1 SQVTM, CDR2 ANQGSEA. This CDR3 contains 14 residues. Trimming took 0 bases from V and 5 from J, leaving 13 bases between them. The CDR3, as DNA: TGCAGCGTTGAAGATTGGTGGGGCCAGGAGACCCAGTACTTC. The encoded protein is CSVEDWWGQETQYF.

This clonotype appeared a few times. The chain employs TRBV12-3 or TRBV12-4 and TRBJ1-1; tentative D call: TRBD1 (6 bases). This CDR3 is 14 amino acids long. V lost 6 bases to trimming and J lost 6 bases, with 17 bases between them. The CDR3 protein is CASRRGGAGPEAFF. The CDR3, as DNA: TGTGCCAGCAGGCGTGGGGGGGCTGGTCCTGAAGCTTTCTTT.

The chain is built from TRBV6-6 and TRBJ2-4; 7 bases map to TRBD1. The germline V gene has CDR1 MNHNY and CDR2 SVGAGI (reference sequence). This CDR3 is built from 17 residues. J lost 7 bases, V lost 6 bases, and 18 bases had no gene match. CDR3 nucleotide sequence: TGTGCCAGCAGGGACGGACAGGTGTCTCAGCGCGGGAACATTCAGTACTTC. Its translation: CASRDGQVSQRGNIQYF.